This T cell receptor (beta chain) was captured in a study of blood T cell repertoires in COVID-19. Across the whole study: Acute-phase and convalescent COVID-19 samples originated in the United States, Italy and Spain. T cells, B-cell-depleted T cells, or PBMCs supplied cDNA or gDNA.

The CDR3 is made up of 16 amino acids. Germline CDR1 is SGHRS and CDR2 is YFSETQ. Losses at the gene ends were 0 bases for V and 0 bases for J; bases not matched to a gene: 3. Methods used by the authors: Cell counts per sample came from amplifying reference gene primers. This table comes from immunoSEQ multiplex PCR, and its TCRdb copy is limited to in-frame clones, with some not included. Clonal size and the V and J genes are those of that table, whereas D and trimming came from the DNA. The table includes roughly 63,000 clones, 75% to 90% detected once. V usage is TRBV5-1 and J usage is TRBJ1-1; 9 positions agree with TRBD1. The source of this sequence is a human donor in a cohort sampled during active COVID-19. The sequenced sample was peripheral blood. This CDR3 reads CASSLDRGRMNTEAFF. In DNA, the CDR3 is TGCGCCAGCAGCTTGGACAGGGGGCGGATGAACACTGAAGCTTTCTTT.